Here is one TCR beta chain with its context. Its antigen is not known. These data are taken from a study of T cell responses to AZD1222 COVID-19 vaccine. Regarding the study as a whole: Baseline serology detected seropositivity in only a handful of AZD1222 recipients.

V lost 5 bases to trimming and J lost 4 bases, with 7 bases between them. The CDR3 covers 12 residues. Method: immunoSEQ multiplex PCR; TCRdb's copy keeps in-frame clones and lacks some. This table has about 200,000 clones, roughly nine tenths appearing once. The rearrangement links TRBV12-3 or TRBV12-4 to TRBJ2-3; D uncertain. This sequence was found in an adult who received the AZD1222 COVID-19 vaccine. The sample was peripheral blood, taken 28 days after the second AZD1222 dose. The CDR3 loop is CASSPIADTQYF. The CDR3, as DNA: TGTGCCAGCAGTCCGATAGCAGATACGCAGTATTTT.